This T cell receptor (beta chain) was profiled in a study of Ad26.COV2.S vaccination and SARS-CoV-2 variants. Across the study: Into the muscle, Ad26.COV2.S was dosed once or twice, 56 days apart.

Profiling relied on immunoSEQ multiplex PCR, and the TCRdb table lists in-frame clones only, not all of them. The sample lists over 400,000 clones, approximately 92% seen once, with 1.5% to 2% in the top ten. Study-wide points: Placebo and vaccine recipients had non-spike TCR breadth that was similar. Participants in the vaccine arm had higher spike-specific TCR breadth; placebo recipients had lower.

Details on this clone: As yet, its antigen is unknown.

Between the trimmed V and J ends, which lost 7 bases and 4 bases, there was a span of 4 bases. This CDR3 has 10 amino acids. Germline V gene data show CDR1 as MNHEY and CDR2 as SVGAGI. Treatment denoted: about 20 received Ad26.COV2.S at low or high dose, single or two shots; about 5 received placebo; per-sample allocation not given. After the first vaccine or placebo injection, samples were drawn on day 63. Its platform was an Ad26 vector, and its expressed antigen was Wuhan-strain SARS-CoV-2 spike. This TCR was recovered from a person between 18 and 59 years old who received the Ad26.COV2.S COVID-19 vaccine or a placebo. The source was peripheral blood, collected in a trial of Ad26.COV2.S vaccine versus placebo. The V gene is TRBV6-5, the J gene TRBJ2-5; D is unclear. CDR3 sequence reads: CASTAETQYF. CDR3 nucleotides: TGTGCCAGCACGGCAGAGACCCAGTACTTC.